The rows below give T cell receptor beta chains drawn from one sample of a study of blood T cells in healthy people across ages. TCRdb processed the 5' RACE reads anew with MiXCR; each CDR3 protein has one entry. This table has some 550,000 distinct CDR3 sequences, around half appearing once. Specimen: blood. These receptors all stem from an elderly man in good health. The CDR3 runs from the conserved cysteine through the conserved F or W. Fields, in order: D gene, clone size, V gene, J gene, CDR3 protein, CDR3 DNA. A D gene is named only where the DNA matches it firmly. For some rows the clone size is stated as once, few or many, or as a class when expanded; others skip it.

>.|few|TRBV7-2|TRBJ2-4
CASSLEWGTKNIQYF
TGTGCCAGCAGCTTAGAATGGGGAACCAAAAACATTCAGTACTTC
>.|.|TRBV28|TRBJ2-7
CASTTSYEQYF
TGTGCCAGCACTACTAGCTACGAGCAGTACTTC
>.|.|TRBV6-4|TRBJ1-2
CASSPTQDDYGYTF
TGTGCCAGCAGTCCAACCCAGGATGACTATGGCTACACCTTC
>.|once|TRBV7-8|TRBJ2-2
CAWLRSNTGELFF
TGTGCCTGGTTGAGATCGAACACCGGGGAGCTGTTTTTT
>.|many|TRBV10-3|TRBJ2-3
CAITGEAADTQYF
TGTGCCATCACTGGGGAGGCCGCAGATACGCAGTATTTT
>TRBD2|few|TRBV20-1|TRBJ2-1
CSARTSGSRNEQFF
TGCAGTGCAAGGACTAGCGGGAGTAGGAATGAGCAGTTCTTC
>TRBD1|.|TRBV3-1|TRBJ1-1
CASSQAWTGNTEAFF
TGTGCCAGCAGCCAAGCGTGGACAGGGAACACTGAAGCTTTCTTT
>.|.|TRBV28|TRBJ2-1
CASILPPAHVFF
TGTGCCAGCATTCTCCCTCCTGCCCACGTGTTCTTC
>.|.|TRBV7-6|TRBJ1-2
CASSLDVTGGYTF
TGTGCCAGCAGCCTAGACGTAACGGGTGGCTACACCTTC
>.|.|TRBV5-1|TRBJ2-2
CASSLGGTEVTGELFF
TGCGCCAGCAGCTTGGGCGGGACAGAAGTCACCGGGGAGCTGTTTTTT
>TRBD2|few|TRBV9|TRBJ2-1
CASSVAWSASGRNNEQFF
TGTGCCAGCAGCGTAGCGTGGTCGGCTAGCGGGAGGAACAATGAGCAGTTCTTC
>.|.|TRBV29-1|TRBJ2-4
CGFSGGAKNIQYF
TGCGGCTTCTCCGGGGGAGCCAAAAACATTCAGTACTTC
>.|few|TRBV6-2/TRBV6-3|TRBJ2-3
CAIAHFSSGAGPHPGYTQYF
TGTGCCATCGCCCATTTTTCGTCGGGGGCGGGACCTCACCCTGGGTATACGCAGTATTTT
>.|.|TRBV29-1|TRBJ2-7
CSVAARVREQYF
TGCAGCGTTGCAGCCAGGGTGCGGGAGCAGTACTTC
>TRBD2|.|TRBV5-1|TRBJ2-5
CASSLAAGANNEQYF
TGCGCCAGCAGCTTGGCGGCGGGAGCGAACAATGAGCAGTACTTC
>.|few|TRBV20-1|TRBJ2-7
CSARVGAGTHEQYF
TGCAGTGCTAGAGTGGGAGCAGGGACCCACGAGCAGTACTTC
>.|many|TRBV27|TRBJ2-3
CASSHRIRDTQYF
TGTGCCAGCAGTCACAGGATACGGGATACGCAGTATTTT
>.|once|TRBV9|TRBJ1-1
CASSRAGATEAFF
TGTGCCAGCAGCCGCGCCGGGGCGACTGAAGCTTTCTTT
>.|once|TRBV15|TRBJ2-2
CAPPADPHQGQWGGELFF
TGTGCGCCACCAGCAGATCCACACCAAGGACAGTGGGGCGGGGAGCTGTTTTTT
>.|.|TRBV20-1|TRBJ2-7
CSARSNGAIPSGEQYF
TGCAGTGCTAGGTCAAACGGAGCAATACCCTCGGGCGAGCAGTACTTC
>.|.|TRBV19|TRBJ2-7
CASRTQWGEQYF
TGTGCCAGTAGGACCCAGTGGGGCGAGCAGTACTTC
>.|.|TRBV5-1|TRBJ1-1
CASSSGILNTEAFF
TGCGCCAGCAGCTCAGGGATCCTGAACACTGAAGCTTTCTTT
>TRBD2|.|TRBV20-1|TRBJ2-3
CSAVDLAGTTDTQYF
TGCAGTGCTGTCGACCTAGCGGGGACCACAGATACGCAGTATTTT
>TRBD1|.|TRBV20-1|TRBJ1-1
CSAPQGAVDTEAFF
TGCAGTGCTCCACAGGGGGCGGTGGACACTGAAGCTTTCTTT
>TRBD2|once|TRBV5-6|TRBJ2-1
CASSPGLAGAAYNEQFF
TGTGCCAGCAGCCCAGGACTAGCGGGAGCCGCCTACAATGAGCAGTTCTTC
>TRBD1|.|TRBV18|TRBJ2-1
CASSPHHPGTGDGEQFF
TGTGCCAGCTCACCACATCACCCCGGGACAGGGGACGGTGAGCAGTTCTTC
>.|many|TRBV6-5|TRBJ1-2
CASSPRLGSGYTF
TGTGCCAGCAGCCCTCGTTTGGGATCCGGCTACACCTTC